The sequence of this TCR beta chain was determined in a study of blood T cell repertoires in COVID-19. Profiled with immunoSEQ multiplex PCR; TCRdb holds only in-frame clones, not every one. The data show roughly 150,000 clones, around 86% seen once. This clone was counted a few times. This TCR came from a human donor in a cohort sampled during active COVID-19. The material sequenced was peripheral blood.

The CDR3 protein is CAWSVPGQGEKGYTF. CDR3 bases: TGTGCCTGGAGTGTACCGGGACAGGGCGAAAAGGGCTACACCTTC. The chain couples TRBV30 to TRBJ1-2, with 9 bases fitting TRBD1. Per the germline V gene, CDR1 is GTSNPN and CDR2 is SVGIG (reference sequence). The CDR3 is made up of 15 amino acids. The V and J ends lost 0 bases and 8 bases, in that order; junction bases with no gene match: 10.